This passage covers 21 T cell receptor beta chains from one sample sequenced in a study of blood T cell repertoires in COVID-19. Sequencing used immunoSEQ multiplex PCR; TCRdb keeps in-frame clones, though not all of them. Of over 250,000 clones listed, about nine tenths are singletons. The sequenced material came from peripheral blood. These TCRs come from a middle-aged man with acute or convalescent COVID-19.

The V gene is TRBV19, the J gene TRBJ1-1; D not resolved. There are 12 residues in the CDR3. The V end was cut by 10 bases, the J end by 3 bases, with 12 bases between. Germline-derived CDR1 and CDR2 are LNHDA and SQIVND (reference sequence). The CDR3 DNA is TGTGCCACCCTACCCGGGTACACTGAAGCTTTCTTT. Its protein is CATLPGYTEAFF.

The chain links TRBV2 to TRBJ1-2, with D unclear. The V gene's germline CDR1 is SNHLY and CDR2 FYNNEI. V was pared by 8 bases and J by 0 bases, with 13 bases between. CDR3 length equals 14 residues. CDR3: CASLTHRSNYGYTF. The CDR3 DNA sequence: TGTGCCAGCCTTACCCACAGATCTAACTATGGCTACACCTTC. Complete variable domain (other parts from reference TRBV2 and TRBJ1-2): EPEVTQTPSHQVTQMGQEVILRCVPISNHLYFYWYRQILGQKVEFLVSFYNNEISEKSEIFDDQFSVERPDGSNFTLKIRSTKLEDSAMYFCASLTHRSNYGYTFGSGTRLTVV.

The chain joins TRBV29-1 to TRBJ1-2; D might be TRBD1 (6 bases). This CDR3 region has 12 residues. Trimming cost V 6 bases and J 1 base, with 9 bases left between them. Germline loops: CDR1 SQVTM, CDR2 ANQGSEA. The CDR3: CSVRQDNYGYTF. CDR3 DNA sequence: TGCAGCGTCCGACAGGATAACTATGGCTACACCTTC.

V gene TRBV3-1 (or the pseudogene TRBV3-2) combines with J gene TRBJ2-7; 12 nucleotides line up with TRBD2. Trimming took 6 bases from V and 3 from J; bases not matched to a gene: 6. Germline loops: CDR1 LGHDT, CDR2 YNNKEL (reference sequence). This CDR3 has 15 residues. CDR3 bases: TGTGCCAGCAGTTTCGGACTAGCGGGAAACTACGAGCAGTACTTC. Encoded protein: CASSFGLAGNYEQYF.

The V call is TRBV11-2, the J call TRBJ1-4, with a tentative D call TRBD1 (5 bases). Trimming cost V 2 bases and J 8 bases, with 15 bases left between them. Germline CDR1 reads SGHAT; CDR2 reads FQNNGV. This CDR3 is 15 amino acids long. The CDR3 reads CASSLPTVHREKLFF. The CDR3 region has the DNA TGTGCCAGCAGCTTACCGACAGTGCATCGGGAAAAACTGTTTTTT.

In regard to this clone: Other DNA sequences in the sample encode the same CDR3. The CDR3 loop reads CASSLSRRTEAFF. The CDR3 DNA sequence: TGTGCCAGCAGTTTATCCCGCCGGACTGAAGCTTTCTTT. The genes are TRBV27 and TRBJ1-1; D is uncertain. The CDR3 length is 13 residues. V shed 0 bases and J shed 5 bases, with 7 bases lying between them. Germline V gene sequence: CDR1 MNHEY, CDR2 SMNVEV (reference sequence).

The chain uses TRBV3-1 (or the pseudogene TRBV3-2) and TRBJ2-2, with 7 bases fitting TRBD1. V was clipped by 5 bases and J by 5 bases; unmatched bases: 8. Germline values: CDR1 LGHDT, CDR2 YNNKEL (reference sequence). This CDR3 is 15 amino acids long. CDR3 sequence (DNA): TGTGCCAGCAGCGCGCCGGGACAGACTACCGGGGAGCTGTTTTTT. This translates into CASSAPGQTTGELFF.

The V call is TRBV7-9, the J call TRBJ2-3; the match to TRBD1 covers 9 bases. The CDR3 is 16 residues long. CDR1 SEHNR and CDR2 FQNEAQ come from the germline V gene (reference sequence). The V gene end was trimmed by 7 bases and the J gene end by 3 bases; junction bases not matched to a gene: 11. CDR3: CASNFGTGWITDTQYF. CDR3 DNA sequence: TGTGCCAGCAACTTCGGGACAGGGTGGATAACAGATACGCAGTATTTT.

The chain recombines TRBV11-1 with TRBJ1-2, with a weak D call TRBD1 (5 bases). This CDR3 region has 16 residues. In germline, CDR1 is SGHAT, CDR2 FQDESV (reference sequence). Trimming shortened V by 1 base and J by 4 bases, and 16 bases separated the two germline ends. CDR3 loop: CASSLGGGAFSYGYTF. The CDR3 coding sequence is TGTGCCAGCAGCTTAGGTGGAGGGGCCTTCTCCTATGGCTACACCTTC.

This chain links TRBV2 with TRBJ1-1; 10 bases map to TRBD1. The CDR3 sequence is 18 residues long. The J segment lost 3 bases and the V segment lost 0 bases, leaving 10 bases of the junction unmatched. Per the germline V gene, CDR1 is SNHLY and CDR2 is FYNNEI. CDR3 sequence (DNA): TGTGCCAGCAGTGAAGCGACTGGTTGGACAGGGGGGGACACTGAAGCTTTCTTT. The encoded protein is CASSEATGWTGGDTEAFF. The full variable domain, completed using reference TRBV2 and TRBJ1-1, is EPEVTQTPSHQVTQMGQEVILRCVPISNHLYFYWYRQILGQKVEFLVSFYNNEISEKSEIFDDQFSVERPDGSNFTLKIRSTKLEDSAMYFCASSEATGWTGGDTEAFFGQGTRLTVV.

The chain links TRBV11-3 to TRBJ2-4; 12 bases agree with TRBD2. This CDR3 comprises 14 residues. Germline loops: CDR1 SGHNT, CDR2 YENEEA. The V and J ends lost 5 bases and 7 bases, in that order; junction bases with no gene match: 3. CDR3 region: CASSIGTSGNIQYF. Written as DNA, the CDR3 is TGTGCCAGCAGCATAGGGACTAGCGGGAACATTCAGTACTTC.

DNA of the CDR3: TGTGCCAGTAGTATAGCTCCGGGACTAGCGGGGGGGCCGTACTCCTACAATGAGCAGTTCTTC. Amino acid sequence: CASSIAPGLAGGPYSYNEQFF. The chain has TRBV19 and TRBJ2-1; 16 bases align to TRBD2. Trimming cost V 1 base and J 0 bases; bases outside gene matches: 9. Germline lookup yields CDR1 LNHDA and CDR2 SQIVND (reference sequence). The CDR3 covers 21 residues.

The chain links TRBV25-1 to TRBJ2-3, with 9 bases that match TRBD2. V shed 8 bases and J 1 base; nucleotides not matched to a gene: 4. The CDR3 is made up of 14 amino acids. In germline, CDR1 is MGHDK, CDR2 SYGVNS. CDR3 in amino acids: CASVERGGTDTQYF. The CDR3 DNA reads as TGTGCCAGCGTAGAGCGGGGGGGCACAGATACGCAGTATTTT.

The chain uses TRBV6-5 and TRBJ1-5; D uncertain. This CDR3 spans 13 amino acids. The V and J ends lost 5 bases and 7 bases respectively, with 12 bases between them. Germline V gives CDR1 MNHEY, CDR2 SVGAGI. CDR3 nucleotides: TGTGCCAGCAGTCAGAGGGCCGGGCAGCCCCAGCATTTT. Protein sequence: CASSQRAGQPQHF.

This chain links TRBV30 with TRBJ1-3, with unresolved D. V gave up 4 bases and J gave up 0 bases, with 7 bases separating them. This CDR3 region has 13 residues. CDR1 and CDR2 (germline): GTSNPN, SVGIG (reference sequence). This CDR3 reads CAWTPGSGNTIYF. DNA of the CDR3: TGTGCCTGGACACCGGGCTCTGGAAACACCATATATTTT. Using reference TRBV30 and TRBJ1-3 for the parts outside the CDR3, the full variable domain is SQTIHQWPATLVQPVGSPLSLECTVEGTSNPNLYWYRQAAGRGLQLLFYSVGIGQISSEVPQNLSASRPQDRQFILSSKKLLLSDSGFYLCAWTPGSGNTIYFGEGSWLTVV.

This clone showed up just a few times. The J gene is TRBJ2-7, the V gene TRBV5-6; maybe TRBD1 (6 bases). V was trimmed by 4 bases and J by 7 bases, leaving 9 bases between them. Germline values: CDR1 SGHDT, CDR2 YYEEEE. The length of the CDR3 is 11 residues. DNA for the CDR3: TGTGCCAGCAGCGAACAGGGTGAGCAGTACTTC. This translates into CASSEQGEQYF. The complete variable domain, with remaining parts taken from reference TRBV5-6 and TRBJ2-7, reads DAGVTQSPTHLIKTRGQQVTLRCSPKSGHDTVSWYQQALGQGPQFIFQYYEEEERQRGNFPDRFSGHQFPNYSSELNVNALLLGDSALYLCASSEQGEQYFGPGTRLTVT.

The V call is TRBV3-1 (or the pseudogene TRBV3-2), the J call TRBJ1-1; the match to TRBD1 covers 8 bases. Germline trimming cut 0 bases from V and 10 bases from J; bases unmatched to any gene: 4. CDR3 length: 13 amino acids. The germline gives CDR1 LGHDT, CDR2 YNNKEL (reference sequence). The chain's CDR3 is CASSQDRQGAAFF. In DNA form, the CDR3 reads TGTGCCAGCAGCCAAGATAGGCAGGGGGCAGCTTTCTTT.

This CDR3 reads CSVEQGMGPDTQYF. The DNA for the CDR3 is TGCAGCGTTGAACAGGGGATGGGCCCAGATACGCAGTATTTT. This rearrangement joins TRBV29-1 to TRBJ2-3, with D possibly TRBD1 on 6 matching bases. This CDR3 is built from 14 residues. Germline V gives CDR1 SQVTM, CDR2 ANQGSEA. The ends were cut back, 2 bases at V and 4 bases at J, with 13 bases in the middle.

The chain employs TRBV18 and TRBJ1-6, with 7 bases matching TRBD1. The V segment lost 3 bases and the J segment 10 bases; nucleotides outside the gene matches: 12. CDR3 length: 16 residues. Germline V gene data show CDR1 as KGHSH and CDR2 as LQKENI. The DNA for the CDR3 is TGTGCCAGCTCACCCTCAAGACAGGGTATAGGATCACCCCTCCACTTT. Translation: CASSPSRQGIGSPLHF.

The chain links TRBV18 to TRBJ2-1; D ambiguous. CDR1 is KGHSH and CDR2 is LQKENI in the germline V gene. Trimming stripped 3 bases from V and 6 bases from J, with 15 bases between. The CDR3 length is 15 residues. The CDR3 coding sequence is TGTGCCAGCTCACCTAGCTCTCGTCTGTTCAATGAGCAGTTCTTC. It yields the protein CASSPSSRLFNEQFF. The full variable domain, rest sourced from reference TRBV18 and TRBJ2-1, is NAGVMQNPRHLVRRRGQEARLRCSPMKGHSHVYWYRQLPEEGLKFMVYLQKENIIDESGMPKERFSAEFPKEGPSILRIQQVVRGDSAAYFCASSPSSRLFNEQFFGPGTRLTVL.

The chain combines TRBV23-1 with TRBJ1-5; 12 nucleotides align to TRBD1. TRBV23-1 falls under the ORF class, with uncertain function. Trimming removed 6 bases from V and 5 bases from J; junction bases left unmatched: 8. The CDR3 has 16 amino acids. The DNA of the CDR3 is TGCGCCAGCAGGAGAGGGACAGGGGGCTGTGATCAGCCCCAGCATTTT. Its protein product is CASRRGTGGCDQPQHF.